Sequencing of this TCR beta chain was carried out in a study of radiotherapy plus CTLA-4 blockade in lung cancer. On the study more broadly: Objective responses were observed in about a sixth of patients, and disease control was achieved by 30% to 35%.

As for this clone: Its antigen remains unidentified.

People whose metastatic non-small-cell lung cancer was chemo-refractory got focal radiation along with CTLA-4 blockade by ipilimumab. Study conclusions and caveats: Blood-borne expansion of tumor-derived TCR clones followed radiotherapy plus ipilimumab. The authors reported that early blood T cell clone dynamics, with interferon-beta, best predicted response.

Repertoires were generated with immunoSEQ multiplex PCR, while TCRdb's copy carries only in-frame clones and drops some. The table records approximately 60,000 clones, approximately 80% of them present only once. Sequencing used peripheral blood, obtained from a patient treated with radiotherapy plus ipilimumab. The TCR comes from a human donor with non-small cell lung cancer whose response to radiotherapy plus ipilimumab could not be evaluated.

The CDR3 spells CASSLKGLAGVGTDTQYF. As DNA, the CDR3 is TGCGCCAGCAGCTTGAAAGGTCTAGCGGGTGTGGGGACAGATACGCAGTATTTT. The chain joins TRBV5-1 to TRBJ2-3, with TRBD2 identical over 8 bases. This CDR3 region has 18 residues. Trimming removed 1 base from V and 3 bases from J; junction bases left unmatched: 13. From germline, CDR1 is SGHRS and CDR2 YFSETQ.